The rows below give T cell receptor beta chains drawn from one sample of a study of blood T cell repertoires in COVID-19. Produced via immunoSEQ multiplex PCR; TCRdb's table is partial and in-frame only. The data hold 100,000 to 150,000 clones, with around 86% observed a single time. Sequencing was done on a sample of peripheral blood. All receptors derive from a man aged 40-50 years with active or convalescent COVID-19. CDR3s include the opening cysteine and the closing phenylalanine or tryptophan. D genes are given only for firm matches. For some rows the clone size is stated as once, few or many, or as a class when expanded; others skip it.

J | D | size | V | CDR3 | DNA
TRBJ1-5 | TRBD1 | - | TRBV18 | CASSPPGQGQPQHF | TGTGCCAGCTCACCACCGGGACAGGGTCAGCCCCAGCATTTT
TRBJ1-4 | - | - | TRBV23-1 | CASSHPSGSQGIDEKLFF | TGCGCCAGCAGTCATCCCTCAGGAAGCCAGGGAATTGACGAAAAACTGTTTTTT
TRBJ1-1 | - | - | TRBV19 | CASSNRTLPSLEAFF | TGTGCCAGTAGCAACAGGACCCTCCCCTCTCTCGAAGCTTTCTTT
TRBJ2-7 | TRBD2 | - | TRBV13 | CASSTRGGEQYF | TGTGCCAGCTCGACACGGGGAGGGGAGCAGTACTTC
TRBJ2-3 | TRBD2 | - | TRBV9 | CASSVGAGGPSTDTQYF | TGTGCCAGCAGCGTCGGAGCGGGGGGGCCGAGCACAGATACGCAGTATTTT
TRBJ2-7 | TRBD1 | - | TRBV5-6 | CASSPDRAYEQYF | TGTGCCAGCAGCCCCGACAGGGCCTACGAGCAGTACTTC
TRBJ1-2 | - | - | TRBV12-3/TRBV12-4 | CASRLSGKGYTF | TGTGCCAGCAGACTCAGCGGTAAAGGCTACACCTTC
TRBJ2-7 | TRBD2 | - | TRBV6-5 | CASTRASGPYEQYF | TGTGCCAGCACGCGGGCTAGCGGACCCTACGAGCAGTACTTC
TRBJ1-3 | - | - | TRBV30 | CAWSQAGNTIYF | TGTGCCTGGAGTCAGGCTGGAAACACCATATATTTT
TRBJ1-1 | - | - | TRBV27 | CASSPGQGKTRTEAFF | TGTGCCAGCAGTCCAGGGCAGGGCAAGACCCGCACTGAAGCTTTCTTT
TRBJ2-3 | - | - | TRBV7-3 | CASSYEQAPDTQYF | TGTGCCAGCAGCTACGAACAAGCGCCAGATACGCAGTATTTT
TRBJ2-3 | TRBD2 | - | TRBV4-3 | CASSQFKGTREGSDTQYF | TGCGCCAGCAGCCAATTCAAGGGTACGAGGGAGGGTTCAGATACGCAGTATTTT
TRBJ2-7 | - | few | TRBV3-1/TRBV3-2 | CASSQGSVLDYEQYF | TGTGCCAGCAGCCAAGGTAGCGTTCTAGACTACGAGCAGTACTTC
TRBJ2-7 | TRBD2 | - | TRBV6-5 | CASRALIGGAGQYF | TGTGCCAGCAGGGCACTTATCGGGGGGGCAGGACAGTATTTC
TRBJ1-2 | - | few | TRBV19 | CASQETADYGYTF | TGTGCCAGTCAGGAAACAGCTGACTATGGCTACACCTTC
TRBJ2-6 | - | - | TRBV10-3 | CAISGGQGAAPGANVLTF | TGTGCCATCAGTGGCGGCCAAGGCGCCGCACCTGGGGCCAACGTCCTGACTTTC
TRBJ2-7 | - | - | TRBV7-2 | CASSPHGGPVVYEQYF | TGTGCCAGCAGCCCCCACGGGGGGCCGGTAGTCTACGAGCAGTACTTC
TRBJ1-1 | TRBD1 | once | TRBV13 | CASSLGTGRTEAFF | TGTGCCAGCAGCTTAGGGACAGGGCGGACTGAAGCTTTCTTT
TRBJ2-5 | - | - | TRBV19 | CASSETGGVETQYF | TGTGCCAGTAGCGAAACAGGGGGGGTAGAGACCCAGTACTTC
TRBJ2-2 | TRBD2 | - | TRBV19 | CASRASGSTGELFF | TGTGCCAGTAGGGCTAGCGGAAGCACCGGGGAGCTGTTTTTT
TRBJ2-7 | TRBD1 | - | TRBV6-2/TRBV6-3 | CASSPGTVSYEQYF | TGTGCCAGCAGCCCCGGGACAGTATCCTACGAGCAGTACTTC
TRBJ1-5 | TRBD1 | - | TRBV7-8 | CASSLGQKSPQHF | TGTGCCAGCAGCTTGGGACAGAAATCCCCCCAGCATTTT
TRBJ1-1 | TRBD1 | - | TRBV27 | CASNPHSGGPEAFF | TGTGCCAGCAACCCACACTCAGGGGGCCCTGAAGCTTTCTTT
TRBJ2-3 | TRBD2 | - | TRBV29-1 | CSVRIGLAGGLSTDTQYF | TGCAGCGTTAGGATCGGACTAGCGGGGGGGCTAAGCACAGATACGCAGTATTTT
TRBJ2-5 | TRBD2 | - | TRBV11-3 | CASSLGLAGQETQYF | TGTGCCAGCAGCTTAGGTCTAGCGGGGCAAGAGACCCAGTACTTC